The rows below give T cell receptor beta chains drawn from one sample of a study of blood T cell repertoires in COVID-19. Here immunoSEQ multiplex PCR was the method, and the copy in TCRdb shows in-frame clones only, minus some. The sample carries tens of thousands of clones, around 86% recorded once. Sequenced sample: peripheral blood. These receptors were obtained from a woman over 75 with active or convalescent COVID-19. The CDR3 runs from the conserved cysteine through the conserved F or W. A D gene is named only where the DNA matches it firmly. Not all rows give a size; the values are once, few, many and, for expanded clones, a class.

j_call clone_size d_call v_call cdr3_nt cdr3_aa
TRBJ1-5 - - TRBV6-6 TGTGCCAGCAGCCGCAGGGGTGGCAATCAGCCCCAGCATTTT CASSRRGGNQPQHF
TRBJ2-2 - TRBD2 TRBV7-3 TGTGCCAGCAGCCCCGTAGGTCGACTAGCGGGCGCCGGGGAGCTGTTTTTT CASSPVGRLAGAGELFF
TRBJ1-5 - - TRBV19 TGTGCCAGTAGTATAGAGCAGGGCAGGGTTGATCAGCCCCAGCATTTT CASSIEQGRVDQPQHF
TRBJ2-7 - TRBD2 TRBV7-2 TGTGCCAGCAGCTTAGTAGTGGCTAGCGGGAGTGTCGAGCAGTACTTC CASSLVVASGSVEQYF
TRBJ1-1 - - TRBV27 TGTGCCAGCAGTTTAGCACGGGGTTTGGAAGCTTTCTTT CASSLARGLEAFF
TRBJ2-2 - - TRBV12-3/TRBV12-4 TGTGCCAGCAGCAGGACGAACACCGGGGAGCTGTTTTTT CASSRTNTGELFF
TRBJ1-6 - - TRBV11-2 TGTGCCAGCAGCTTTTCTACAGGGATCGGTTCACCCCTCCACTTT CASSFSTGIGSPLHF
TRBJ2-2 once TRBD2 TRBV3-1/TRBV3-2 TGTGCCAGCAGCCAAAACCCAGCGGGGTACACCGGGGAGCTGTTTTTT CASSQNPAGYTGELFF
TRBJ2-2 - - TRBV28 TGTGCCTATGGACATTCCGGGGAGCTGTTTTTT CAYGHSGELFF
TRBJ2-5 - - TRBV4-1 TGCGCCAGCAGCCGTGGGTGGGGGGACGGAGAGACCCAGTACTTC CASSRGWGDGETQYF
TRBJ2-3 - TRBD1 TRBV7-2 TGTGCCAGCAGGAAGGGACAGCCTGGAGCAGATACGCAGTATTTT CASRKGQPGADTQYF
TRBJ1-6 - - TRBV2 TGTGCCACACAGGAATATAATTCACCCCTCCACTTT CATQEYNSPLHF
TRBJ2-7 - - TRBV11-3 TGTGCCAGCAGCTTAAACGGAGACGAGCAGTACTTC CASSLNGDEQYF
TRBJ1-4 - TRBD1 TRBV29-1 TGCAGCGTTGATACAGGGGCCCTTAATGAAAAACTGTTTTTT CSVDTGALNEKLFF
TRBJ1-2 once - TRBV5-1 TGCGCCAGCAGCCCCGCAAGGGGGAACTATGGCTACACCTTC CASSPARGNYGYTF
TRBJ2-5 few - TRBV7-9 TGTGCCAGCAGCGTTTCAGAAACCCAAGAGACCCAGTACTTC CASSVSETQETQYF
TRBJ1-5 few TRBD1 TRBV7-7 TGTGCCAGCAGCTTCGACAGGGGATCTTATAGCAATCAGCCCCAGCATTTT CASSFDRGSYSNQPQHF
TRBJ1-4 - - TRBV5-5 TGTGCCAGCAGCCTAGGAAGGAGCGCAACTAATGAAAAACTGTTTTTT CASSLGRSATNEKLFF
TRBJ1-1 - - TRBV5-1 TGCGCCAGCAGCTTGGTTCAGATACCGAACACTGAAGCTTTCTTT CASSLVQIPNTEAFF
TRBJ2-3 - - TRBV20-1 TGCAGTGCTAGTGGGGGTCAGGGTAGGGGCACAGATACGCAGTATTTT CSASGGQGRGTDTQYF
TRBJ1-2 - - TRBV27 TGTGCCAGCAGTCCGCGATCCAGGCCGCTCTATGGCTACACCTTC CASSPRSRPLYGYTF
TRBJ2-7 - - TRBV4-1 TGCGCCAGCAGCCGGACAGCCAGCTCCTACGAGCAGTACTTC CASSRTASSYEQYF
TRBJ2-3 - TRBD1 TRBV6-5 TGTGCCAGCAGTCCGGGACAGGGGATGGCAGATACGCAGTATTTT CASSPGQGMADTQYF
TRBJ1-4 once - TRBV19 TGTGCCAGTAGTATAGAGGCAGCGGACAATGAAAAACTGTTTTTT CASSIEAADNEKLFF
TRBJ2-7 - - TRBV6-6 TGTGCCAGCAGAACGGGACAAACCTACGAGCAGTACTTC CASRTGQTYEQYF
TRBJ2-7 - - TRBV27 TGTGCCAGCAGTTTCCGGTGGTACGAGCAGTACTTC CASSFRWYEQYF